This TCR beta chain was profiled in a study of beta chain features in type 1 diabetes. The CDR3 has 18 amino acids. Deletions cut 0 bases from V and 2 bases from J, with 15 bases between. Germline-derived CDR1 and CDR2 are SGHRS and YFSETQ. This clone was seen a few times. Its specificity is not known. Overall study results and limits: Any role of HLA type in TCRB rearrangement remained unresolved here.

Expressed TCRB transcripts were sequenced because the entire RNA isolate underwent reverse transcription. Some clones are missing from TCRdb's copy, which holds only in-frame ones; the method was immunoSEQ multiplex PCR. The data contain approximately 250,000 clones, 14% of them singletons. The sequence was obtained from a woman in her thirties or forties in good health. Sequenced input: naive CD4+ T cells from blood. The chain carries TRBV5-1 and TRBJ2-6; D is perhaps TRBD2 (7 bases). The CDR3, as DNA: TGCGCCAGCAGCTTGGAGTTCGCGGGGGCTACTGGGGCCAACGTCCTGACTTTC. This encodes CASSLEFAGATGANVLTF.